This note documents a single TCR beta chain sequence. Its matching antigen is unknown. The data belong to a study of CXCR3-negative and CXCR3-positive naive CD8 T cells. Findings and caveats of the study: For CXCR3-positive naive cells, TRB CDR3s were more hydrophobic than those of CXCR3-negative naive cells.

The CDR3 is 18 amino acids. In germline, CDR1 is KGHDR, CDR2 SFDVKD. The method, 5' RACE with UMI labels, was used to prepare the TRB cDNA libraries. For each CDR3 protein, TCRdb gives one entry from its re-call of the 5' RACE reads, without DNA. Its clone listing holds about 140,000 distinct CDR3 sequences. Sequencing used naive CXCR3+ CD8+ T cells from blood. The subset denotes: CD45RO-CCR7+CD27+CD95- naive CD8+ T cells expressing CXCR3 (TNR3+). The J gene is TRBJ2-6, the V gene TRBV24-1; TCRdb's D call of TRBD1 is untestable without DNA. The sequence was collected from a human donor in good health. Some clones in this sample may be carry-over from other donors' samples. This CDR3 reads CATSGGQILPSGANVLTF.